This TCR beta chain was identified in a study of identical twins' blood T cells. V gave up 5 bases and J gave up 4 bases; unmatched junction bases: 7. This CDR3 region has 14 residues. TCRdb re-derived calls from the 5' RACE reads in MiXCR, one entry per CDR3 protein. Of 400,000 or so distinct CDR3 sequences listed, roughly 30% are singletons. Specimen: PBMCs. This chain joins TRBV12-3 or TRBV12-4 and TRBJ1-2, with 7 bases lining up with TRBD1. This clonotype was sampled from a woman aged 18-49 years in good health. CDR3 region: CASSPRGQFYGYTF. For the CDR3, the DNA is TGTGCCAGCAGTCCAAGGGGACAGTTCTATGGCTACACCTTC.